Sequencing of this T cell receptor beta chain was carried out in a study of radiation and T cells in renal cell carcinoma. Study conclusions and caveats: Baseline intratumoral clonotype presence is unknown without pretreatment biopsies.

As for this clone: Its antigen is as yet unknown.

CDR1 and CDR2 from the germline V gene are SGHDN and FVKESK. V was clipped by 6 bases and J by 9 bases, with 21 bases between them. The CDR3 is 16 amino acids. The assay was immunoSEQ multiplex PCR, and TCRdb's table has in-frame clones only and misses some. The table has around 74,000 clones, approximately 82% seen once. Time point of the sample: blood 4 weeks post-SBRT, at nephrectomy. Treatment given: 15 Gy SBRT to primary tumor, nephrectomy 4 weeks later. Blood was sampled at baseline, 2 weeks and 4 weeks after SBRT. This material consisted of blood, taken from a patient whose treatment included radiotherapy and nephrectomy. The origin of this receptor is a woman between 55 and 75 years old with renal cell carcinoma. The rearrangement joins TRBV14 to TRBJ1-6, with a possible D match to TRBD1 (5 bases). CDR3 sequence (DNA): TGTGCCAGCAGTGGGGACCTCGATACGGGTGGTTCACCCCTCCACTTT. Translation gives CASSGDLDTGGSPLHF.